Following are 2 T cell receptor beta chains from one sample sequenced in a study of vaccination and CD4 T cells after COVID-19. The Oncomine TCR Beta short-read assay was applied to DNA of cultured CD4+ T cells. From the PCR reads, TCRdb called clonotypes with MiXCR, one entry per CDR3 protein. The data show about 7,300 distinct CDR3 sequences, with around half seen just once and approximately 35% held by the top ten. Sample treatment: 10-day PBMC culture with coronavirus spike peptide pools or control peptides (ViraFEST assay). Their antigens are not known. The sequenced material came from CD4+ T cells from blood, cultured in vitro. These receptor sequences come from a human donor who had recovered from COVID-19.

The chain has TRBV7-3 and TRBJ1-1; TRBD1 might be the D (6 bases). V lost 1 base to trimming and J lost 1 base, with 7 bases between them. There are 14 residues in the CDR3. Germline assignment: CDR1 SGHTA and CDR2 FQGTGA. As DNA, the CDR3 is TGTGCCAGCAGCTTAATAGGGGGGAACACTGAAGCTTTCTTT. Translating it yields CASSLIGGNTEAFF.

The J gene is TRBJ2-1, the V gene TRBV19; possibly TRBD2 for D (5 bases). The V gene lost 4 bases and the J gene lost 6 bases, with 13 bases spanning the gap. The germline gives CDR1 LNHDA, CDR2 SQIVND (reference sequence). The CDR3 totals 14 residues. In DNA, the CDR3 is TGTGCCAGTAGTAAGCGGAGCAGGCCCAATGAGCAGTTCTTC. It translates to CASSKRSRPNEQFF.